The 3 T cell receptor beta chains below all came from one sample that was sequenced in a study of vaccination and CD4 T cells after COVID-19. Cultured CD4+ T cells had their DNA profiled by the Oncomine TCR Beta short-read assay. Each CDR3 protein gets one entry after TCRdb re-called the PCR reads with MiXCR. In the table there are 21,000 or so distinct CDR3 sequences, around 46% of which are singletons. Time point indicated: late sampling 161 to 241 days after vaccination in three convalescent patients. The treatment denotes: roughly 11-day PBMC culture with coronavirus spike peptide pools or control peptides (ViraFEST assay). These TCRs' antigens remain unknown. The sample was CD4+ T cells from blood, cultured in vitro, taken about 7 months after SARS-CoV-2 vaccination. The receptor source for this set is a human donor who had recovered from COVID-19.

This clonotype was seen more than once but under ten times. The V gene is TRBV7-9, the J gene TRBJ1-2, with 10 bases identical to TRBD1. Germline V CDR1 and CDR2: SEHNR, FQNEAQ (reference sequence). This CDR3 has 15 amino acids. After removal of 4 bases from V and 2 bases from J, the junction contained 4 bases not matched to a gene. The CDR3 protein is CASSSWDRGNYGYTF. CDR3 nucleotide sequence: TGTGCCAGCAGCTCCTGGGACAGGGGCAACTATGGCTACACCTTC.

This clonotype appeared a few times. CDR3 in amino acids: CSARTGWNTGELFF. CDR3 DNA: TGCAGTGCTCGGACAGGTTGGAACACCGGGGAGCTGTTTTTT. V gene TRBV20-1 combines with J gene TRBJ2-2; 7 nucleotides match TRBD1. The CDR3 runs to 14 residues. With V trimmed by 5 bases and J by 1 base, 4 bases remained unmatched. Germline V gene lookup returns CDR1 DFQATT and CDR2 SNEGSKA (reference sequence).

The chain uses TRBV10-3 and TRBJ2-3; TRBD1 or TRBD2 may be the D gene (5 bases each). In germline, CDR1 is ENHRY, CDR2 SYGVKD. V was cut by 6 bases and J by 1 base, with 20 bases left in between. The CDR3 loop spans 17 amino acids. The CDR3 spells CAIRGTTTEEGTDTQYF. For the CDR3, the DNA is TGTGCCATCAGAGGGACCACAACAGAAGAGGGCACAGATACGCAGTATTTT.